This T cell receptor beta chain was sequenced for a study of a mutant IDH1 vaccine in newly diagnosed glioma. Study summary: With temozolomide cycles, or 4-6 weeks after radiotherapy alone, vaccination was started. Most had both radiotherapy and temozolomide beforehand; others had only one. Findings and limits, study-wide: In around 93% of patients, immune responses induced by the vaccine occurred.

Worth noting for this clone: Its antigen is currently unknown. The germline gene is not matched at one end of the junction; a read error may be the cause.

Libraries were prepared by immunoSEQ multiplex PCR; TCRdb keeps only in-frame clonotypes and omits some of them. The data contain some 35,000 clones, roughly 81% of them singletons. As to time point: week 5, during vaccination. Doses of 300 ug of mutant IDH1 20-mer peptide were given with topical imiquimod. Every donor had a new WHO grade 3 or 4 astrocytoma that was IDH1-mutant, with loss of nuclear ATRX. Germline V gene sequence: CDR1 SSHAT, CDR2 FNYEAQ (reference sequence). The CDR3 is 14 amino acids. This chain links TRBV7-7 with TRBJ2-1; 15 bases are shared with TRBD2. The sequencing used PBMCs, collected from a glioma patient whose treatment included an IDH1 peptide vaccine. This receptor was taken from a man between 50 and 59 years old with glioma. Here the CDR3 reads CASSSGLAGGEQFF. CDR3 nucleotide sequence: TGTGCTAGCAGCTCAGGACTAGCGGGAGGGGAGCAGTTCTTC. Full variable domain (outside the CDR3, taken from reference TRBV7-7 and TRBJ2-1): GAGVSQSPRYKVTKRGQDVTLRCDPISSHATLYWYQQALGQGPEFLTYFNYEAQPDKSGLPSDRFSAERPEGSISTLTIQRTEQRDSAMYRCASSSGLAGGEQFFGPGTRLTVL.